Listed here are 15 T cell receptor beta chains from one sample, sequenced in a study of T cells expressing NK-cell markers. TCRdb reprocessed the 5' RACE reads and reports one entry per CDR3 protein, with no DNA. This table holds roughly 170,000 distinct CDR3 sequences. Sample: blood T cells: a sorted CD56 or NKG2C T cell subset, CD4+ or CD8+ T cells, or bulk PBMC T cells (not recorded which). These receptors all come from a woman between 18 and 75 years old in good health.

V usage is TRBV7-9 and J usage is TRBJ2-1; TCRdb names TRBD2, which stays unverified in the absence of DNA. CDR3 length: 16 amino acids. Germline V gene data show CDR1 as SEHNR and CDR2 as FQNEAQ (reference sequence). This CDR3 is CASSPTGRALENEQFF.

This chain links TRBV9 with TRBJ2-1; the TCRdb call, TRBD2, lacks DNA for checking. The CDR3 extends over 15 amino acids. The germline V gene encodes CDR1 SGDLS and CDR2 YYNGEE. The chain's CDR3 is CASSVERAGYNEQFF.

The chain uses TRBV5-1 and TRBJ2-1; TCRdb lists TRBD2, though no DNA is available to test this call. This CDR3 region has 17 residues. From germline, CDR1 is SGHRS and CDR2 YFSETQ. This CDR3 reads CASSGSISTSGDPEQFF.

This chain links TRBV5-1 with TRBJ1-2; lacking DNA, the TRBD1 call made by TCRdb goes unchecked. Germline V gene lookup returns CDR1 SGHRS and CDR2 YFSETQ. The CDR3 has 15 amino acids. CDR3 sequence: CASSQQPGRSVGYTF. Full variable domain (remainder filled in from reference TRBV5-1 and TRBJ1-2): KAGVTQTPRYLIKTRGQQVTLSCSPISGHRSVSWYQQTPGQGLQFLFEYFSETQRNKGNFPGRFSGRQFSNSRSEMNVSTLELGDSALYLCASSQQPGRSVGYTFGSGTRLTVV.

The CDR3 loop is CAGSRSLLANTDTQYF. The chain is built from TRBV30 and TRBJ2-3; TCRdb designates TRBD2, a call that cannot be tested without DNA. Germline V CDR1 and CDR2: GTSNPN, SVGIG (reference sequence). The CDR3 has 16 amino acids.

This rearrangement joins TRBV7-2 to TRBJ1-1; the TCRdb call, TRBD1, lacks DNA for checking. CDR1 and CDR2 from the germline V gene are SGHTA and FQGNSA. This CDR3 is 15 amino acids long. This chain's CDR3 is CASSLSGTGRTEAFF.

This chain connects TRBV20-1 to TRBJ2-7; TCRdb indicates TRBD2, and absent DNA this call remains unverified. From germline, CDR1 is DFQATT and CDR2 SNEGSKA (reference sequence). The CDR3 covers 12 residues. The CDR3 spells CSAQTRGYEQYF.

This chain joins TRBV5-1 and TRBJ1-5. This CDR3 contains 15 residues. From germline, CDR1 is SGHRS and CDR2 YFSETQ. The CDR3 region is CASSLEGIGNQPQHF.

This chain connects TRBV3-1 to TRBJ1-4; there is no DNA to check the TCRdb D call of TRBD1. The CDR3 is 15 amino acids. Germline V lookup: CDR1 LGHDT, CDR2 YNNKEL (reference sequence). CDR3 region: CASSQDPTENEKLFF.

V gene TRBV5-1 combines with J gene TRBJ2-1; TCRdb returns TRBD2, unconfirmable since there is no DNA. The CDR3 runs to 18 residues. Per germline, CDR1 SGHRS and CDR2 YFSETQ. CDR3 amino acids: CASSLGTLAGGGNNEQFF.

CDR3 loop: CASSLGGLAGGLYNEQFF. This chain links TRBV5-1 with TRBJ2-1; TCRdb's D call of TRBD2 is untestable without DNA. The CDR3 extends over 18 amino acids. Germline assignment: CDR1 SGHRS and CDR2 YFSETQ.

The V and J genes are TRBV5-1 and TRBJ2-1; TCRdb lists TRBD2, though no DNA is available to test this call. CDR1 and CDR2 (germline): SGHRS, YFSETQ. This CDR3 comprises 14 residues. The CDR3: CASSFSGLAGVQFF.

This chain joins TRBV19 and TRBJ2-1; TCRdb returns TRBD2, unconfirmable since there is no DNA. This CDR3 has 15 amino acids. CDR1 and CDR2 (germline): LNHDA, SQIVND (reference sequence). The CDR3 loop reads CASNPGLAGGNEQFF.

This sequence joins TRBV19 and TRBJ2-2; checking the TCRdb D call of TRBD2 is not possible without DNA. This CDR3 region has 15 residues. Germline lookup yields CDR1 LNHDA and CDR2 SQIVND (reference sequence). This chain's CDR3 is CASSILAANTGELFF.

The chain has TRBV5-8 and TRBJ2-3; TCRdb calls TRBD1, which cannot be checked without DNA. There are 14 residues in the CDR3. Germline-derived CDR1 and CDR2 are SGHTS and YDEGEE. CDR3 protein: CASSLIPSVHTQYF.